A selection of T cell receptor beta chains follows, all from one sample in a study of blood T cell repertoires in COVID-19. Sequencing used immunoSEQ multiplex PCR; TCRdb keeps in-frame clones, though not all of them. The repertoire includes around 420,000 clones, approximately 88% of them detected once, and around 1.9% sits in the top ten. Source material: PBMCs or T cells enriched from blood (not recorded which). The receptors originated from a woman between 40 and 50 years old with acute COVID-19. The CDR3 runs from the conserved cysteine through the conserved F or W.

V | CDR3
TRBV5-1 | CASSGTGDTEAFF
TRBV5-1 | CASSLDRDYGYTF
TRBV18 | CASSPLGRDTQYF
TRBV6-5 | CASSPTGIYEQYF
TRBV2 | CASSPAGAMYEQYF
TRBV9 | CASSVVGEGRSEQFF
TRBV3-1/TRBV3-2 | CASSQESSTPGYSPLHF
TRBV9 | CASTNPTENTGELFF
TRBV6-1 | CASSEGGGWSNQPQHF
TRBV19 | CASSISGDSGANVLTF